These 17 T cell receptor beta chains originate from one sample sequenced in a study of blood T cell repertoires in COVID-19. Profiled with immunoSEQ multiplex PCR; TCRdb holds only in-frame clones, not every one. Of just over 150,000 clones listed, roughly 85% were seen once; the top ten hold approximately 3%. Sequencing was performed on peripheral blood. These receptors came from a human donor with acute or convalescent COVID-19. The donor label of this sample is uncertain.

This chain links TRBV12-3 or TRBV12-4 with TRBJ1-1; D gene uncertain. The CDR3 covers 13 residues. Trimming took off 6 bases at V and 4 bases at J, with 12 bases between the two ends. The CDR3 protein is CASRLISGTEAFF. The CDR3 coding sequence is TGTGCCAGCAGACTCATAAGCGGCACTGAAGCTTTCTTT.

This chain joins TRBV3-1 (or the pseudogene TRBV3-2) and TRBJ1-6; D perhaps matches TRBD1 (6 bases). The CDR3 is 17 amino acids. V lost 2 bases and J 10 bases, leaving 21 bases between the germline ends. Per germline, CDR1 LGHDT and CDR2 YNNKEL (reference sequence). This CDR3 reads CASSQLGAGTLGSPLHF. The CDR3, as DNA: TGTGCCAGCAGCCAATTGGGGGCCGGGACCTTAGGCTCACCCCTCCACTTT.

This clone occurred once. The CDR3 here is CASSLLPGTGYEKLFF. The CDR3 DNA is TGTGCCAGCAGCTTACTTCCAGGGACAGGGTATGAAAAACTGTTTTTT. This sequence joins TRBV7-8 and TRBJ1-4; TRBD1 aligns across 9 bases. The junction had 7 bases not matched to a gene; V was cut back by 2 bases and J by 6 bases. Germline V gene lookup returns CDR1 SGHVS and CDR2 FQNEAQ. The CDR3 spans 16 residues.

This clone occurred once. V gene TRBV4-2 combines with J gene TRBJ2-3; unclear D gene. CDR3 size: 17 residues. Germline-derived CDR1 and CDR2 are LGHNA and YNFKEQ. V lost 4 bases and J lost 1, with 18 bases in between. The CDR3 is CASSRELRPRRTDTQYF. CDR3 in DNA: TGTGCCAGCAGCCGAGAACTTAGGCCTAGGCGCACAGATACGCAGTATTTT.

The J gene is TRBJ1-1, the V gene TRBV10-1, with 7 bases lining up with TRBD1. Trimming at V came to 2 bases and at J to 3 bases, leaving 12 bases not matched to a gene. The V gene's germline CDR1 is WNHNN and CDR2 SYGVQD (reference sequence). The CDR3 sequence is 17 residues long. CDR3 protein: CASSENRGPNRHTEAFF. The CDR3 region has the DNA TGCGCCAGCAGTGAGAACAGGGGCCCAAACCGACACACTGAAGCTTTCTTT.

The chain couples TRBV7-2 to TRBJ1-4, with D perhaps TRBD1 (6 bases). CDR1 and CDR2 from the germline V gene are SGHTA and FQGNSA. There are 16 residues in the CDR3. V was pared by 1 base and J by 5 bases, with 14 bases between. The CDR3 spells CASSLVWTAENEKLFF. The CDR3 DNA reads TGTGCCAGCAGCTTAGTTTGGACAGCTGAGAATGAAAAACTGTTTTTT.

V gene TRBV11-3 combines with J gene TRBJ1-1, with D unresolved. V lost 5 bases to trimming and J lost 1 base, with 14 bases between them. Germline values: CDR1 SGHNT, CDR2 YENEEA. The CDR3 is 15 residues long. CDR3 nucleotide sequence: TGTGCCAGCAGCCCGAATGGCGGAAGGAACACTGAAGCTTTCTTT. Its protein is CASSPNGGRNTEAFF. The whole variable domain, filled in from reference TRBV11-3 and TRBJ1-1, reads EAGVVQSPRYKIIEKKQPVAFWCNPISGHNTLYWYLQNLGQGPELLIRYENEEAVDDSQLPKDRFSAERLKGVDSTLKIQPAELGDSAVYLCASSPNGGRNTEAFFGQGTRLTVV.

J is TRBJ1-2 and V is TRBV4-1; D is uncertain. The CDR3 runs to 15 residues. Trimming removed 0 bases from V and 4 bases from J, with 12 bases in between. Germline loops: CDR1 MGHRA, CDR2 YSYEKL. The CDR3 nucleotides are TGCGCCAGCAGCCAAGATTTGGGAGGGTCCTATGGCTACACCTTC. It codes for CASSQDLGGSYGYTF.

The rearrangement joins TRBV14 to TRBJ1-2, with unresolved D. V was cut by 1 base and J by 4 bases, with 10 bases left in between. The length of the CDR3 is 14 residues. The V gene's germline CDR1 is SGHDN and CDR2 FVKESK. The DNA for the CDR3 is TGTGCCAGCAGCCAAGGCAGACTCTTCTATGGCTACACCTTC. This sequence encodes CASSQGRLFYGYTF.

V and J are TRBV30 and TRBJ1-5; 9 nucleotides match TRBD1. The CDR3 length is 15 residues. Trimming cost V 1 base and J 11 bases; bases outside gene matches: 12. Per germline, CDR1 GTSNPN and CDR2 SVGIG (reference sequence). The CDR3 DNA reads TGTGCCTGGAGTGGGACCGGGACAGGGCAATCAGCCCAGCATTTT. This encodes CAWSGTGTGQSAQHF.

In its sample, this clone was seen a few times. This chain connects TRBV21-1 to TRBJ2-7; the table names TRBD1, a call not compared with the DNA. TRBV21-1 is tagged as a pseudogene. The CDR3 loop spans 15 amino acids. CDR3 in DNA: TGTGCCAGCAGCAAACGTGCGGACAGGGGCTACGAGCAGTACTTC. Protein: CASSKRADRGYEQYF.

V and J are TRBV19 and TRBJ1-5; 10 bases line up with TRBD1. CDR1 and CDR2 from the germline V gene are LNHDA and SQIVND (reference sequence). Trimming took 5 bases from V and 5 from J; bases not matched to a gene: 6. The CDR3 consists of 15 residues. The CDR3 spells CASSSPGTGDQPQHF. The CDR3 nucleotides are TGTGCCAGTAGTTCTCCCGGGACAGGGGATCAGCCCCAGCATTTT.

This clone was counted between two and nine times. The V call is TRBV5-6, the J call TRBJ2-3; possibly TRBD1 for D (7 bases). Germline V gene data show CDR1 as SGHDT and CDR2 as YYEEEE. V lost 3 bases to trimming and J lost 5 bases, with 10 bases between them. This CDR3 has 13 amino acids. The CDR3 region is CASSSRGVDTQYF. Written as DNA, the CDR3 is TGTGCCAGCAGCTCCAGGGGGGTAGATACGCAGTATTTT.

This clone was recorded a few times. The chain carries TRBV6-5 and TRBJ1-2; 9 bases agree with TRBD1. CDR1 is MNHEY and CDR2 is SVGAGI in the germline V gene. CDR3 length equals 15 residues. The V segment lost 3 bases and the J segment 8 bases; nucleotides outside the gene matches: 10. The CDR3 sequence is CASSYSTGGRRGYTF. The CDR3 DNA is TGTGCCAGCAGTTATTCGACAGGGGGTAGACGGGGCTACACCTTC.

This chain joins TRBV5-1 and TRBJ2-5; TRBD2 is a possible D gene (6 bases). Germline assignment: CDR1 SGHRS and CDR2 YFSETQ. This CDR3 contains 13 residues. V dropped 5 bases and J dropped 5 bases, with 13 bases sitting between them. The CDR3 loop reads CASRGTGAETQYF. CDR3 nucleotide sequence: TGCGCCAGCAGGGGGACTGGAGCGGAGACCCAGTACTTC.

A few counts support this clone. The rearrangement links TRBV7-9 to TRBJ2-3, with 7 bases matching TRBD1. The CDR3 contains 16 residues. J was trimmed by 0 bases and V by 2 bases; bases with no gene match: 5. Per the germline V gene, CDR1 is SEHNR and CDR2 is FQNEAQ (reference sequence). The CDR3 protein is CASSLTGAGSTDTQYF. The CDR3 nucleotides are TGTGCCAGCAGCTTAACAGGGGCCGGTAGCACAGATACGCAGTATTTT.

CDR3 in amino acids: CASSYNWGLISYGYTF. The DNA of the CDR3 is TGTGCCAGCAGTTATAATTGGGGGCTAATATCTTATGGCTACACCTTC. The chain carries TRBV6-5 and TRBJ1-2; possible D gene TRBD1, 6 bases. Germline V CDR1 and CDR2: MNHEY, SVGAGI. CDR3 size: 16 residues. V lost 3 bases, J lost 5 bases, and 19 bases lay in between.